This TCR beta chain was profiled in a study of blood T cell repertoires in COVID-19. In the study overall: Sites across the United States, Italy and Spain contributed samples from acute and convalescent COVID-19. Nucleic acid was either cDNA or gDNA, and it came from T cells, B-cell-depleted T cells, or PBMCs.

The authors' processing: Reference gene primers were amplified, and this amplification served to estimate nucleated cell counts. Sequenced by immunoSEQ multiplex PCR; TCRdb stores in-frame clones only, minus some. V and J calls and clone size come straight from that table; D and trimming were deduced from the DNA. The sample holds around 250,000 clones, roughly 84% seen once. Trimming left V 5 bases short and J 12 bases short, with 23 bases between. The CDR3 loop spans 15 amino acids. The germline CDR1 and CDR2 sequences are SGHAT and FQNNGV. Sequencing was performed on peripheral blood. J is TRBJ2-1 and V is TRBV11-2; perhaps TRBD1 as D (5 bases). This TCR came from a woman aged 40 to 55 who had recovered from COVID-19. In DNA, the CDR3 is TGTGCCAGCAGCCCAAACCGCTTCGTTCAGGGCGGGCAGTTCTTC. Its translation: CASSPNRFVQGGQFF. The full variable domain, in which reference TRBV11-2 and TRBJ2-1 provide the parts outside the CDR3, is EAGVAQSPRYKIIEKRQSVAFWCNPISGHATLYWYQQILGQGPKLLIQFQNNGVVDDSQLPKDRFSAERLKGVDSTLKIQPAKLEDSAVYLCASSPNRFVQGGQFFGPGTRLTVL.